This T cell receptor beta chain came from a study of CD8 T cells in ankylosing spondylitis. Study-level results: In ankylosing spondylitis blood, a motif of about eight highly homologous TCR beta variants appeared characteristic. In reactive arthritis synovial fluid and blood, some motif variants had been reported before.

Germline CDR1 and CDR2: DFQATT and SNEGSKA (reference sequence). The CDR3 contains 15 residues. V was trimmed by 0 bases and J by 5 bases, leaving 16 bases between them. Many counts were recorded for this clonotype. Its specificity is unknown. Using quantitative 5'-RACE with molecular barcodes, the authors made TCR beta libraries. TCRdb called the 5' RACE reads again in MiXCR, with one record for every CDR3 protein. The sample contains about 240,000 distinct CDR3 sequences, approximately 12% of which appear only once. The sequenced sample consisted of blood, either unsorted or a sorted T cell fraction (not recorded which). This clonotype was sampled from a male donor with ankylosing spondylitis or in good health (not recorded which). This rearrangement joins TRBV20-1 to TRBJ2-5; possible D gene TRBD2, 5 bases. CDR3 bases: TGCAGTGCTAGAGATAGAAAGGCTAGCCGTGAGACCCAGTACTTC. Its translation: CSARDRKASRETQYF.